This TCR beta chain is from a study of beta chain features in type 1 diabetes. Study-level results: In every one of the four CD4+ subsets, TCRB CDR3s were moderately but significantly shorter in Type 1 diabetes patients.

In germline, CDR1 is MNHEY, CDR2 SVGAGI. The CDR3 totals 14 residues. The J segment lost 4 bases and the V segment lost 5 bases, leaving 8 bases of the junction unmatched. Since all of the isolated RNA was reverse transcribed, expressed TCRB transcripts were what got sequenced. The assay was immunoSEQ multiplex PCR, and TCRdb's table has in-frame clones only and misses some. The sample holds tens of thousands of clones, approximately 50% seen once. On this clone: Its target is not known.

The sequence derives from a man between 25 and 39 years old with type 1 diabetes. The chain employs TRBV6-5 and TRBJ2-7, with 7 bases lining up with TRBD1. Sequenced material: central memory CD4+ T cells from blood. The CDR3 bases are TGTGCCAGCAGTCCACGGACAGGAGTATACGAGCAGTACTTC. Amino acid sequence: CASSPRTGVYEQYF.